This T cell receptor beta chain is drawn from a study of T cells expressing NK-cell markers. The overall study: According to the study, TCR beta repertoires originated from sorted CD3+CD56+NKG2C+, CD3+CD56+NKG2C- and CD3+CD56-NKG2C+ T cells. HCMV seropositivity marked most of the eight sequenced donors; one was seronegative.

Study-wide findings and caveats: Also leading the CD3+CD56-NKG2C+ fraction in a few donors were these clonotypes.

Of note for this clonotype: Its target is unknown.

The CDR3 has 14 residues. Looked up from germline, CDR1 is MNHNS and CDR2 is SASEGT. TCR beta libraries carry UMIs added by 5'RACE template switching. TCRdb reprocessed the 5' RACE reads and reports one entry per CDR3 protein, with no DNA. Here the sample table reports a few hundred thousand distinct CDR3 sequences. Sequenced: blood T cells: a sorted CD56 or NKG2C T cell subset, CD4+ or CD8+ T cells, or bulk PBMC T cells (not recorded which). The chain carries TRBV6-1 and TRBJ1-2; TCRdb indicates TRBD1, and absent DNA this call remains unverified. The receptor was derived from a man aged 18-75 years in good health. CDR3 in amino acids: CASTQTGPNYGYTF.